This T cell receptor (beta chain) is from a study of spatial heterogeneity in lung cancer. TCRdb analysed the 5' RACE reads with MiXCR anew, one entry per CDR3 protein. In the table there are 4,500 to 6,500 distinct CDR3 sequences, roughly 35% of which are singletons. Notes on the study in general: Resection saw ubiquitous expanded tumor TCRs appear in blood more than follow-up did.

Time point specified: sample taken at primary tumor resection. Whole RNA came from tumor, nontumor lung or frozen PBMC and was sequenced without being sorted. Patients with untreated early-stage non-small cell lung cancer, numbering roughly 69, were the donors. With respect to this clonotype: Its antigen remains unidentified. Since the library was made to target alpha chains, this beta chain is a stray read and its abundance is not meaningful.

CDR1 KGHSH and CDR2 LQKENI come from the germline V gene. This CDR3 comprises 15 residues. V shed 4 bases and J shed 7 bases, with 17 bases lying between them. The sequence was collected from a female donor with early-stage non-small cell lung cancer. The chain is built from TRBV18 and TRBJ1-5, with a weak D call TRBD1 (6 bases). This material consisted of PBMCs, taken at surgery. CDR3 loop: CASSLEVQGIQPQHF. In nucleotides, the CDR3 is TGTGCCAGCTCACTTGAAGTTCAGGGGATCCAGCCCCAGCATTTT. Full variable domain (outside the CDR3, taken from reference TRBV18 and TRBJ1-5): NAGVMQNPRHLVRRRGQEARLRCSPMKGHSHVYWYRQLPEEGLKFMVYLQKENIIDESGMPKERFSAEFPKEGPSILRIQQVVRGDSAAYFCASSLEVQGIQPQHFGDGTRLSIL.